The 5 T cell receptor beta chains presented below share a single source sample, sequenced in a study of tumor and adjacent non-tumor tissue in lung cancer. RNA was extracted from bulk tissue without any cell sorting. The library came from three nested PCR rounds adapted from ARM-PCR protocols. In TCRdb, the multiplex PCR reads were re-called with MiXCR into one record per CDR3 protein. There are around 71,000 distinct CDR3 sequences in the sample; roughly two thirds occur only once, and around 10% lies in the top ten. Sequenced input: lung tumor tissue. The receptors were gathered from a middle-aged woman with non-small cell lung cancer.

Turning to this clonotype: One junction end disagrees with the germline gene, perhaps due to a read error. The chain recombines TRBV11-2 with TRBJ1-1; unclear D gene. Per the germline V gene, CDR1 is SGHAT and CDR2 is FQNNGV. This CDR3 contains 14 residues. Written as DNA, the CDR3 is TGTGTCAGTAGCTCGCGGCACGGGCGCGCTGAAGATTTCTTT. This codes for CVSSSRHGRAEDFF. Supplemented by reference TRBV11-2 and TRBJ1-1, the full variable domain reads EAGVAQSPRYKIIEKRQSVAFWCNPISGHATLYWYQQILGQGPKLLIQFQNNGVVDDSQLPKDRFSAERLKGVDSTLKIQPAKLEDSAVYLCVSSSRHGRAEDFFGQGTRLTVV.

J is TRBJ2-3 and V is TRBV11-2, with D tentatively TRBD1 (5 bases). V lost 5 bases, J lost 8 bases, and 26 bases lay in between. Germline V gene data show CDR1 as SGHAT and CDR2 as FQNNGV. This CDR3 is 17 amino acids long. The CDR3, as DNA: TGTGCCAGCAGCCGCCTTATAGGGGCGAGTTCCAAAGTTACGCAGTATTTT. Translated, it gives CASSRLIGASSKVTQYF.

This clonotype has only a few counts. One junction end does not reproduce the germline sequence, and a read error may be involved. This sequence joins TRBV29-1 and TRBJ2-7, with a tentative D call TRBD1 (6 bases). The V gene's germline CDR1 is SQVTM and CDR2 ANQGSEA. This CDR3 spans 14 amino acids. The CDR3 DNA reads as TGCAGCGTTAGGTCCCCAGGGGCCTCCTACGAGCAATACTTC. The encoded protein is CSVRSPGASYEQYF.

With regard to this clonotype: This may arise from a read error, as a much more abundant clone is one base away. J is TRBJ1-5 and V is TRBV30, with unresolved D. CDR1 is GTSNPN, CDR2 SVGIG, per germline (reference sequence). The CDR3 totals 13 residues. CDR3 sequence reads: CARSMQTNQPQHF. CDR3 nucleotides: TGTGCCCGGAGTATGCAGACCAATCAGCCCCAGCATTTT.

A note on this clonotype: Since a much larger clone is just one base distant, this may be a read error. The CDR3 loop is CDSSPNAGHTEAFF. CDR3 in DNA: TGTGACAGCAGCCCAAATGCGGGGCACACTGAAGCTTTCTTT. The V gene is TRBV28, the J gene TRBJ1-1; TRBD1 is a possible D gene (5 bases). The CDR3 contains 14 residues. The germline gives CDR1 MDHEN, CDR2 SYDVKM. Filled out from reference TRBV28 and TRBJ1-1, the complete variable domain reads DVKVTQSSRYLVKRTGEKVFLECVQDMDHENMFWYRQDPGLGLRLIYFSYDVKMKEKGDIPEGYSVSREKKERFSLILESASTNQTSMYLCDSSPNAGHTEAFFGQGTRLTVV.